Listed below are T cell receptor beta chains from one sample, sequenced in a study of blood T cell repertoires in COVID-19. Libraries were prepared by immunoSEQ multiplex PCR; TCRdb keeps only in-frame clonotypes and omits some of them. The data show roughly 180,000 clones, with 94% seen just once and 0.76% held by the top ten. The sequenced sample consisted of peripheral blood. These TCRs come from a man aged 25 to 45 with COVID-19, enrolled during active disease. The CDR3 runs from the conserved cysteine through the conserved F or W. Fields, in order: D gene, clone size, V gene, J gene, CDR3 protein, CDR3 DNA. A D gene is named only where the DNA matches it firmly. Part of the rows lack a size; the others show once, few, many or a class for expanded clones.

D gene: NA
clone size: NA
V gene: TRBV10-2
J gene: TRBJ1-2
CDR3 protein: CASSESRGYGYTF
CDR3 DNA: TGCGCCAGCAGTGAGTCAAGGGGCTATGGCTACACCTTC

D gene: NA
clone size: NA
V gene: TRBV6-1
J gene: TRBJ1-6
CDR3 protein: CASRVFSSYNSPLHF
CDR3 DNA: TGTGCCAGCAGGGTATTTAGCTCCTATAATTCACCCCTCCACTTT

D gene: TRBD2
clone size: NA
V gene: TRBV14
J gene: TRBJ2-3
CDR3 protein: CASSQVVGGASDTQYF
CDR3 DNA: TGTGCCAGCAGCCAAGTGGTCGGGGGGGCCTCAGATACGCAGTATTTT

D gene: NA
clone size: NA
V gene: TRBV19
J gene: TRBJ1-2
CDR3 protein: CASSMVGTNYGYTF
CDR3 DNA: TGTGCCAGTAGTATGGTGGGGACAAACTATGGCTACACCTTC

D gene: TRBD1
clone size: NA
V gene: TRBV3-1/TRBV3-2
J gene: TRBJ1-5
CDR3 protein: CASSLGTGGTQPQHF
CDR3 DNA: TGTGCCAGCAGCCTTGGGACAGGGGGTACTCAGCCCCAGCATTTT

D gene: NA
clone size: once
V gene: TRBV3-1/TRBV3-2
J gene: TRBJ1-6
CDR3 protein: CASSQEGTWLGRYSSPLHF
CDR3 DNA: TGTGCCAGCAGCCAAGAAGGTACTTGGTTGGGCAGGTACAGTTCACCCCTCCACTTT

D gene: NA
clone size: NA
V gene: TRBV14
J gene: TRBJ2-7
CDR3 protein: CASSQAYEQYF
CDR3 DNA: TGTGCCAGCAGCCAAGCTTACGAGCAGTACTTC

D gene: TRBD2
clone size: NA
V gene: TRBV29-1
J gene: TRBJ2-6
CDR3 protein: CSVPGLATSEANVLTF
CDR3 DNA: TGCAGCGTACCGGGACTAGCCACCTCTGAGGCCAACGTCCTGACTTTC

D gene: NA
clone size: few
V gene: TRBV4-2
J gene: TRBJ1-2
CDR3 protein: CASSLPQDSGGYTF
CDR3 DNA: TGTGCCAGCAGCCTCCCCCAGGATTCAGGAGGCTACACCTTC

D gene: NA
clone size: once
V gene: TRBV19
J gene: TRBJ1-6
CDR3 protein: CASSIEGGNSPLHF
CDR3 DNA: TGTGCCAGTAGTATTGAGGGCGGCAATTCACCCCTCCACTTT

D gene: TRBD1
clone size: NA
V gene: TRBV3-1/TRBV3-2
J gene: TRBJ2-7
CDR3 protein: CASSQDTGGVSYEQYF
CDR3 DNA: TGTGCCAGCAGCCAAGATACAGGGGGTGTCTCCTACGAGCAGTACTTC

D gene: NA
clone size: NA
V gene: TRBV6-4
J gene: TRBJ1-5
CDR3 protein: CASSESVGGQPQHF
CDR3 DNA: TGTGCCAGCAGTGAGTCAGTGGGGGGTCAGCCCCAGCATTTT

D gene: NA
clone size: NA
V gene: TRBV5-1
J gene: TRBJ1-1
CDR3 protein: CASSPNIGAYFNTEAFF
CDR3 DNA: TGCGCCAGCAGCCCCAATATAGGGGCATATTTTAACACTGAAGCTTTCTTT

D gene: NA
clone size: NA
V gene: TRBV19
J gene: TRBJ1-4
CDR3 protein: CASSQGTNEKLFF
CDR3 DNA: TGTGCCAGTAGCCAGGGAACTAATGAAAAACTGTTTTTT

D gene: NA
clone size: NA
V gene: TRBV12-3/TRBV12-4
J gene: TRBJ2-1
CDR3 protein: CASSLGHLDEQFF
CDR3 DNA: TGTGCCAGCAGCCTTGGACACCTGGATGAGCAGTTCTTC

D gene: TRBD2
clone size: NA
V gene: TRBV9
J gene: TRBJ2-2
CDR3 protein: CASSVSLAGTGELFF
CDR3 DNA: TGTGCCAGCAGCGTAAGCCTAGCGGGGACCGGGGAGCTGTTTTTT

D gene: NA
clone size: NA
V gene: TRBV18
J gene: TRBJ2-2
CDR3 protein: CASSAGKYGGELFF
CDR3 DNA: TGTGCCAGCTCGGCAGGGAAATATGGCGGGGAGCTGTTTTTT

D gene: TRBD1
clone size: NA
V gene: TRBV9
J gene: TRBJ2-2
CDR3 protein: CASSSGTGVVGELFF
CDR3 DNA: TGTGCCAGCAGCTCCGGGACAGGGGTAGTCGGGGAGCTGTTTTTT

D gene: NA
clone size: NA
V gene: TRBV6-5
J gene: TRBJ1-2
CDR3 protein: CASSSRGFGYTF
CDR3 DNA: TGTGCCAGCAGTAGCCGAGGGTTTGGCTACACCTTC

D gene: NA
clone size: NA
V gene: TRBV30
J gene: TRBJ2-1
CDR3 protein: CAWSYGDVSYNEQFF
CDR3 DNA: TGTGCCTGGAGTTATGGAGACGTCTCCTACAATGAGCAGTTCTTC

D gene: NA
clone size: NA
V gene: TRBV25-1
J gene: TRBJ2-1
CDR3 protein: CASSDPGYNEQFF
CDR3 DNA: TGTGCCAGCAGTGATCCCGGGTACAATGAGCAGTTCTTC

D gene: TRBD1
clone size: NA
V gene: TRBV19
J gene: TRBJ2-1
CDR3 protein: CASSSGTGVNEQFF
CDR3 DNA: TGTGCCAGTAGTTCCGGGACAGGGGTTAATGAGCAGTTCTTC

D gene: NA
clone size: NA
V gene: TRBV19
J gene: TRBJ1-4
CDR3 protein: CASRLPTGTTNEKLFF
CDR3 DNA: TGTGCCAGTAGGCTCCCGACAGGTACAACTAATGAAAAACTGTTTTTT

D gene: TRBD1
clone size: NA
V gene: TRBV5-6
J gene: TRBJ2-5
CDR3 protein: CASSPMGQGRVETQYF
CDR3 DNA: TGTGCCAGCAGCCCAATGGGACAGGGTCGCGTAGAGACCCAGTACTTC

D gene: NA
clone size: NA
V gene: TRBV6-5
J gene: TRBJ1-5
CDR3 protein: CASSYSNYGTNQPQHF
CDR3 DNA: TGTGCCAGCAGTTACTCGAACTATGGAACCAATCAGCCCCAGCATTTT

D gene: NA
clone size: NA
V gene: TRBV5-5
J gene: TRBJ1-6
CDR3 protein: CASSLQGSYNSPLHF
CDR3 DNA: TGTGCCAGCAGCCTACAGGGCTCCTATAATTCACCCCTCCACTTT

D gene: TRBD1
clone size: NA
V gene: TRBV27
J gene: TRBJ2-2
CDR3 protein: CASRYRGTGELFF
CDR3 DNA: TGTGCCAGCAGGTACAGGGGCACCGGGGAGCTGTTTTTT

D gene: TRBD1
clone size: NA
V gene: TRBV2
J gene: TRBJ1-4
CDR3 protein: CASSLQGFNEKLFF
CDR3 DNA: TGTGCCAGCAGTCTACAGGGGTTTAACGAAAAACTGTTTTTT

D gene: NA
clone size: NA
V gene: TRBV5-4
J gene: TRBJ1-5
CDR3 protein: CASSFSLRNQPQHF
CDR3 DNA: TGTGCCAGCAGCTTTTCACTACGCAATCAGCCCCAGCATTTT

D gene: NA
clone size: NA
V gene: TRBV2
J gene: TRBJ1-6
CDR3 protein: CASSEGGGSSYNSPLHF
CDR3 DNA: TGTGCCAGCAGTGAAGGGGGGGGCAGCTCCTATAATTCACCCCTCCACTTT

D gene: NA
clone size: NA
V gene: TRBV7-9
J gene: TRBJ1-3
CDR3 protein: CASSLHGSSGNTIYF
CDR3 DNA: TGTGCCAGCAGCTTACACGGGTCCTCTGGAAACACCATATATTTT

D gene: NA
clone size: NA
V gene: TRBV19
J gene: TRBJ1-2
CDR3 protein: CAIRTANYGYTF
CDR3 DNA: TGTGCCATACGAACAGCTAACTATGGCTACACCTTC

D gene: NA
clone size: NA
V gene: TRBV7-6
J gene: TRBJ2-1
CDR3 protein: CASSLEFFSSYNEQFF
CDR3 DNA: TGTGCCAGCAGCTTAGAGTTTTTCAGCTCCTACAATGAGCAGTTCTTC

D gene: NA
clone size: NA
V gene: TRBV6-5
J gene: TRBJ2-7
CDR3 protein: CASSYRRSSYEQYF
CDR3 DNA: TGTGCCAGCAGTTATCGCAGGTCCTCCTACGAGCAGTACTTC

D gene: NA
clone size: NA
V gene: TRBV19
J gene: TRBJ1-6
CDR3 protein: CASSIAQGRNSPLHF
CDR3 DNA: TGTGCCAGTAGTATCGCACAAGGGAGAAATTCACCCCTCCACTTT

D gene: TRBD1
clone size: once
V gene: TRBV5-1
J gene: TRBJ2-7
CDR3 protein: CASSLVGQGTHEQYF
CDR3 DNA: TGCGCCAGCAGCTTGGTGGGACAGGGGACCCACGAGCAGTACTTC

D gene: TRBD1
clone size: NA
V gene: TRBV29-1
J gene: TRBJ1-2
CDR3 protein: CSVTDRDNYGYTF
CDR3 DNA: TGCAGCGTCACAGACAGGGATAACTATGGCTACACCTTC

D gene: NA
clone size: NA
V gene: TRBV7-2
J gene: TRBJ1-2
CDR3 protein: CASSSLGPQETYGYTF
CDR3 DNA: TGTGCCAGCAGCTCTCTGGGGCCACAGGAGACCTATGGCTACACCTTC

D gene: TRBD1
clone size: NA
V gene: TRBV18
J gene: TRBJ2-1
CDR3 protein: CASSKGTGVNEQFF
CDR3 DNA: TGTGCCAGCTCAAAGGGGACAGGGGTCAATGAGCAGTTCTTC

D gene: NA
clone size: NA
V gene: TRBV28
J gene: TRBJ1-3
CDR3 protein: CASSTPRGPLMGNTIYF
CDR3 DNA: TGTGCCAGCAGTACTCCGCGGGGCCCGCTTATGGGAAACACCATATATTTT